The table lists the clone carrying this T cell receptor (beta chain) with a count of one. This sample stems from a study of CD8+CD57+ T cells in acquired aplastic anemia. About the study: Healthy donors had, on average, roughly 10 million reads for their CD4+ cells.

The CDR3 runs to 15 residues. Germline-derived CDR1 and CDR2 are DFQATT and SNEGSKA (reference sequence). Losses at the gene ends were 1 base for V and 4 bases for J; bases not matched to a gene: 5. Genomic DNA constituted the template upon which TCR beta VDJ and CDR3 profiling was performed. TCRdb analysed the reads with MiXCR anew, one entry per CDR3 protein. The data show roughly 150,000 distinct CDR3 sequences, with 35% to 55% seen just once and about 1.1% held by the top ten. Sequencing was performed on sorted CD4+, CD8+, or CD8+CD57+ T cells (not recorded which) from PBMCs. The TCR comes from a human donor in good health. J is TRBJ2-3 and V is TRBV20-1; 10 nucleotides agree with TRBD2. The CDR3 DNA is TGCAGTGCTAGAGTACTAGCGGGGTACCCAGATACGCAGTATTTT. It yields the protein CSARVLAGYPDTQYF.